This TCR beta chain appears in the sequencing data of a study of blood T cells in healthy people across ages. Study-level findings and limits: Roughly linear age-related decline in beta diversity appeared, significant by age 40.

Primed by a sample-barcoded 5' primer and a J-beta primer mix, a second PCR proceeded for about 6 to 12 cycles. Tagging of each cDNA molecule was performed by a template-switch adaptor with 12 random nucleotides. TCRdb analysed the 5' RACE reads with MiXCR anew, one entry per CDR3 protein. The repertoire holds 1.5 million to 2 million distinct CDR3 sequences, with about 28% as singletons. Donor samples were obtained from healthy Caucasian individuals from Russia, aged about 6 to 90. A few counts support this clonotype. The target antigen is unknown. Looked up from germline, CDR1 is KGHSH and CDR2 is LQKENI. The CDR3 runs 17 residues. V lost 0 bases and J lost 0, with 13 bases in between.

The chain has TRBV18 and TRBJ2-3; no reliable D call. Sequenced material: blood. The receptor comes from a woman under 40 in good health. The chain's CDR3 is CASSPPVRLVSTDTQYF. The DNA of the CDR3 is TGTGCCAGCTCACCACCAGTTCGGCTAGTCAGCACAGATACGCAGTATTTT.